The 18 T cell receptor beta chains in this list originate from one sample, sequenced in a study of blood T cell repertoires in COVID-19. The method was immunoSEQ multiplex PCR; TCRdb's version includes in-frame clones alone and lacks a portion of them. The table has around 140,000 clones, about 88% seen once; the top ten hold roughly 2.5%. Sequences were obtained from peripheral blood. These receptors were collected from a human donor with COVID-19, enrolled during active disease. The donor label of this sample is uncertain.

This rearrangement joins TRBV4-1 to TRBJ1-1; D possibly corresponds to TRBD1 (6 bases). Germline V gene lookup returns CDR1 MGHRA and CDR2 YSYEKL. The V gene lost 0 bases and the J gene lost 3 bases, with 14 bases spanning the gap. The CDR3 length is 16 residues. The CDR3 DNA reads TGCGCCAGCAGCCAAGATCGTCGGGAGGGGGACACTGAAGCTTTCTTT. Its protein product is CASSQDRREGDTEAFF.

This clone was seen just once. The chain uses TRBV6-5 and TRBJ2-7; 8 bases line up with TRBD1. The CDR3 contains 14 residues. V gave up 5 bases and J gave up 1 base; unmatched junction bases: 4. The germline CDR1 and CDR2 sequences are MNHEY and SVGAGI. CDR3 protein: CASSTWTGSYEQYF. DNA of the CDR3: TGTGCCAGCAGTACCTGGACAGGGTCCTACGAGCAGTACTTC.

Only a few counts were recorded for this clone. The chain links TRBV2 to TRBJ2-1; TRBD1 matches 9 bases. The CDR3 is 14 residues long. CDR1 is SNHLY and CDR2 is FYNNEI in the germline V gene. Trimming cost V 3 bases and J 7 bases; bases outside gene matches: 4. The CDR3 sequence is CASSDLTGGNEQFF. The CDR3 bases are TGTGCCAGCAGTGATTTGACAGGGGGGAATGAGCAGTTCTTC.

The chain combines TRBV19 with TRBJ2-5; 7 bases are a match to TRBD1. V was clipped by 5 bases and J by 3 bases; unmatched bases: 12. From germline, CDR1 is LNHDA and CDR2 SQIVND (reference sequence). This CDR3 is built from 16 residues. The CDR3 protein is CASSLITGAGKETQYF. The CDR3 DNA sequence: TGTGCCAGTAGTTTAATAACAGGGGCCGGGAAAGAGACCCAGTACTTC.

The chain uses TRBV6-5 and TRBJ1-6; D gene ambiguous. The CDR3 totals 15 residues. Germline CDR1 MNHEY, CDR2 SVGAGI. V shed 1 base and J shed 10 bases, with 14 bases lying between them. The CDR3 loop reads CASSYFLEVRSPLHF. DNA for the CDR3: TGTGCCAGCAGTTACTTTCTGGAGGTCAGATCACCCCTCCACTTT.

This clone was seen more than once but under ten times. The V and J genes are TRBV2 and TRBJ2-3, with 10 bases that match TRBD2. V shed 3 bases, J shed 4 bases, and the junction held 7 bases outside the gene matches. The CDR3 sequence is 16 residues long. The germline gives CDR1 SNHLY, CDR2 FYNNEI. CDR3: CASSEASGGFADTQYF. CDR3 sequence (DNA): TGTGCCAGCAGTGAGGCTAGCGGGGGTTTTGCAGATACGCAGTATTTT.

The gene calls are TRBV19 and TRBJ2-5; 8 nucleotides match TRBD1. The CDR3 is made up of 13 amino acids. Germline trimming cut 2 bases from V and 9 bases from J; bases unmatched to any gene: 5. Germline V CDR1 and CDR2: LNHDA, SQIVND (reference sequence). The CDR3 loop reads CASSIQGARAQYF. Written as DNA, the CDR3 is TGTGCCAGTAGTATACAGGGGGCCCGGGCCCAGTACTTC.

The CDR3 DNA sequence: TGTGCCAGCAGTCAGGGGGCCAGGGATACGCAGTATTTT. The encoded protein is CASSQGARDTQYF. This chain uses TRBV25-1 with TRBJ2-3; TRBD1 aligns across 8 bases. The CDR3 is 13 residues long. Germline values: CDR1 MGHDK, CDR2 SYGVNS. With V trimmed by 5 bases and J by 6 bases, 4 bases remained unmatched.

The CDR3 loop is CASSLQLAGANVLTF. CDR3 nucleotides: TGTGCCAGCAGCTTGCAGCTAGCTGGGGCCAACGTCCTGACTTTC. This chain uses TRBV5-8 with TRBJ2-6; D is unclear. V dropped 1 base and J dropped 2 bases, with 7 bases sitting between them. CDR1 is SGHTS, CDR2 YDEGEE, per germline. This CDR3 is 15 amino acids long.

CDR3 residues: CASSSGGLSSGNTIYF. CDR3 nucleotide sequence: TGTGCCAGCAGTTCTGGAGGGTTGAGCTCTGGAAACACCATATATTTT. The chain recombines TRBV28 with TRBJ1-3; no reliable D call. V shed 4 bases and J shed 0 bases, with 13 bases lying between them. The CDR3 runs 16 residues. Per the germline V gene, CDR1 is MDHEN and CDR2 is SYDVKM.

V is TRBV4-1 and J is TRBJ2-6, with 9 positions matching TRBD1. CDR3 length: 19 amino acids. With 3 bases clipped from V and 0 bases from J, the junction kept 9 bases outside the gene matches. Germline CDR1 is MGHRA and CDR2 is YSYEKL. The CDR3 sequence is CASSHRTGATSSGANVLTF. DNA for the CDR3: TGCGCCAGCAGCCACAGGACAGGGGCGACCTCCTCTGGGGCCAACGTCCTGACTTTC.

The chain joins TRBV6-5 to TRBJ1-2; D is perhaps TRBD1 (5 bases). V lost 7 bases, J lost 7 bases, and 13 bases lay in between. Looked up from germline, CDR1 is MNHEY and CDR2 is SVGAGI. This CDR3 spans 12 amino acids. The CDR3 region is CASNRQDGGYTF. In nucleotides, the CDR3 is TGTGCCAGCAACAGGCAGGACGGTGGCTACACCTTC.

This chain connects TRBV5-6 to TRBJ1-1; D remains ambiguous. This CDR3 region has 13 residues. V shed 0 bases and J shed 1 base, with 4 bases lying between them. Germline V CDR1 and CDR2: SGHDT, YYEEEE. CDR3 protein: CASSLGGNTEAFF. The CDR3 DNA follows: TGTGCCAGCAGCTTGGGAGGGAACACTGAAGCTTTCTTT.

CDR3 sequence reads: CASSQEYTGYTQYF. The CDR3 coding sequence is TGTGCCAGCAGTCAGGAGTACACAGGGTATACGCAGTATTTT. The rearrangement uses TRBV2 and TRBJ2-3, with a tentative D call TRBD1 (6 bases). The length of the CDR3 is 14 residues. Trimming took off 5 bases at V and 7 bases at J, with 16 bases between the two ends. Germline CDR1 reads SNHLY; CDR2 reads FYNNEI.

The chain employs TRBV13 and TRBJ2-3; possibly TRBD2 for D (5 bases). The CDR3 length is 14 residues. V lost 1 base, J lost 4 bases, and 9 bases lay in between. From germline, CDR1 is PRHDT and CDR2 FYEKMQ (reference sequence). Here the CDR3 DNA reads TGTGCCAGCAGCTTAGTTGCGGAGGCAGATACGCAGTATTTT. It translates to CASSLVAEADTQYF.

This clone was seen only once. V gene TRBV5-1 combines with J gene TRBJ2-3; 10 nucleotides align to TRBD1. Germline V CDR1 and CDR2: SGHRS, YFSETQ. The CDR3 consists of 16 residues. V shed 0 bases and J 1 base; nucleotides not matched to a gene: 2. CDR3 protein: CASSLAGTGGTDTQYF. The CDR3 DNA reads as TGCGCCAGCAGCTTGGCCGGGACAGGGGGCACAGATACGCAGTATTTT.

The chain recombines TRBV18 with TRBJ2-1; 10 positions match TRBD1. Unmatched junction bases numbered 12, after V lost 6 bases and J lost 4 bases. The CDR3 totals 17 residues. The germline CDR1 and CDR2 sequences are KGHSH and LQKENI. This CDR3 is CASSLQTGGAGYNEQFF. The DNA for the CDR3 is TGTGCCAGCTCCCTTCAGACAGGGGGCGCGGGATACAATGAGCAGTTCTTC.

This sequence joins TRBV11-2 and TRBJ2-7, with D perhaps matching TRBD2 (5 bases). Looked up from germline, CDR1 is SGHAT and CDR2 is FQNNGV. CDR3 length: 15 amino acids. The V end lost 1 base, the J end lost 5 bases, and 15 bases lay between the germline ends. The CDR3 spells CASSLGPERTDEQYF. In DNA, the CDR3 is TGTGCCAGCAGCTTAGGTCCGGAGAGGACTGACGAGCAGTACTTC.